Shown below are 23 T cell receptor beta chains from a single sample sequenced in a study of T cell repertoires in cytomegalovirus infection. Antigens of these TCRs are unknown. TCRdb processed the reads anew with MiXCR; each CDR3 protein has one entry. The sample lists around 770,000 distinct CDR3 sequences, roughly 29% occurring once. The sample was cultured CD8+ T cells from PBMCs, taken from culture after CMV antigen stimulation. Every receptor here comes from a human donor in good health (CMV status not recorded). Some clones in this sample may be carry-over from other donors' samples.

This rearrangement joins TRBV29-1 to TRBJ1-2; 9 bases match TRBD1. CDR3 length: 13 amino acids. Germline V gene sequence: CDR1 SQVTM, CDR2 ANQGSEA. Trimming at V came to 3 bases and at J to 8 bases, leaving 7 bases not matched to a gene. The DNA for the CDR3 is TGCAGCGTTGAGGGACAGGGCACGTTGGGCTACACCTTC. As protein: CSVEGQGTLGYTF. Looking up the rest from reference TRBV29-1 and TRBJ1-2 gives the full variable domain: SAVISQKPSRDICQRGTSLTIQCQVDSQVTMMFWYRQQPGQSLTLIATANQGSEATYESGFVIDKFPISRPNLTFSTLTVSNMSPEDSSIYLCSVEGQGTLGYTFGSGTRLTVV.

The genes are TRBV15 and TRBJ2-7; TRBD2 might be the D (5 bases). V lost 0 bases, J lost 4 bases, and 7 bases lay in between. The V gene's germline CDR1 is LNHNV and CDR2 YYDKDF (reference sequence). The CDR3 covers 13 residues. CDR3 nucleotides: TGTGCCACCAGCAGAGATCGGAGGTACGAGCAGTACTTC. It translates to CATSRDRRYEQYF.

The rearrangement links TRBV7-3 to TRBJ1-6; 8 nucleotides agree with TRBD1. With V trimmed by 2 bases and J by 0 bases, 12 bases remained unmatched. The germline V gene has CDR1 SGHTA and CDR2 FQGTGA. CDR3 length equals 20 residues. The CDR3 region is CASSLGGPGQASSYNSPLHF. The CDR3 DNA reads as TGTGCCAGCAGCTTAGGAGGGCCGGGACAGGCTAGCTCCTATAATTCACCCCTCCACTTT.

This clonotype was counted a few times. The chain couples TRBV27 to TRBJ1-1; TRBD1 matches 8 bases. V was pared by 8 bases and J by 5 bases, with 10 bases of the junction left unmatched. The CDR3 length is 14 residues. CDR1 is MNHEY and CDR2 is SMNVEV in the germline V gene (reference sequence). CDR3 bases: TGTGCCAGCCTTCTTCAGGGGGCGCGGACTGAAGCTTTCTTT. This sequence encodes CASLLQGARTEAFF.

The V gene is TRBV5-1, the J gene TRBJ2-3; D not resolved. Trimming took 0 bases from V and 2 from J, leaving 7 bases between them. The CDR3 has 14 amino acids. Germline V gene data show CDR1 as SGHRS and CDR2 as YFSETQ. The CDR3 DNA follows: TGCGCCAGCAGCTTGGTTCCAAACACAGATACGCAGTATTTT. Its translation is CASSLVPNTDTQYF. Variable domain in full (rest from reference TRBV5-1 and TRBJ2-3): KAGVTQTPRYLIKTRGQQVTLSCSPISGHRSVSWYQQTPGQGLQFLFEYFSETQRNKGNFPGRFSGRQFSNSRSEMNVSTLELGDSALYLCASSLVPNTDTQYFGPGTRLTVL.

This clonotype was observed a few times. J is TRBJ1-1 and V is TRBV6-1; unclear D gene. V gave up 6 bases and J gave up 4 bases, with 12 bases separating them. The germline CDR1 and CDR2 sequences are MNHNS and SASEGT. The CDR3 has 13 amino acids. CDR3 region: CASSPSLSTEAFF. CDR3 DNA: TGTGCCAGCAGCCCCTCCCTCTCCACTGAAGCTTTCTTT.

The genes are TRBV7-3 and TRBJ2-2; 8 bases are shared with TRBD1. The V segment lost 4 bases and the J segment 7 bases; nucleotides outside the gene matches: 2. The CDR3 is 13 residues long. Germline V gene sequence: CDR1 SGHTA, CDR2 FQGTGA. CDR3 coding DNA: TGTGCCAGCAGCTCAGGGGGCATCGGGGAGCTGTTTTTT. Amino acids: CASSSGGIGELFF.

There are a few counts of this clonotype. The chain carries TRBV24-1 and TRBJ1-4; TRBD1 aligns across 12 bases. V was clipped by 3 bases and J by 8 bases; unmatched bases: 0. CDR1 and CDR2 (germline): KGHDR, SFDVKD. The CDR3 is 14 amino acids. The CDR3 DNA is TGTGCCACCAGTGATGGGACAGGGGGCGAAAAACTGTTTTTT. Its translation: CATSDGTGGEKLFF.

CDR3 region: CASSQGTPLPLNSPLHF. CDR3 sequence (DNA): TGCGCCAGCAGCCAAGGGACCCCACTGCCCCTAAATTCACCCCTCCACTTT. The chain uses TRBV4-3 and TRBJ1-6; the D is unclear. The V gene lost 1 base and the J gene lost 7 bases, with 17 bases spanning the gap. The CDR3 loop spans 17 amino acids. CDR1 LGHNA and CDR2 YSLEER come from the germline V gene.

This clonotype has a count of ten or more. The chain couples TRBV7-2 to TRBJ2-1; D is ambiguous. The CDR3 loop spans 13 amino acids. Germline CDR1 SGHTA, CDR2 FQGNSA. V was cut by 2 bases and J by 3 bases, with 5 bases left in between. This chain's CDR3 is CASSLIVYNEQFF. CDR3 bases: TGTGCCAGCAGCTTAATAGTCTACAATGAGCAGTTCTTC. The full variable domain, in which reference TRBV7-2 and TRBJ2-1 provide the parts outside the CDR3, is GAGVSQSPSNKVTEKGKDVELRCDPISGHTALYWYRQSLGQGLEFLIYFQGNSAPDKSGLPSDRFSAERTGGSVSTLTIQRTQQEDSAVYLCASSLIVYNEQFFGPGTRLTVL.

The table lists this clonotype with many counts. This chain connects TRBV6-2 or TRBV6-3 to TRBJ2-5, with D possibly TRBD2 on 6 matching bases. CDR1 and CDR2 (germline): MNHEY, SVGEGT. CDR3 length: 13 residues. V lost 6 bases and J 1 base, leaving 9 bases between the germline ends. The CDR3 is CASSGGIQETQYF. As DNA, the CDR3 is TGTGCCAGCAGCGGGGGAATCCAAGAGACCCAGTACTTC.

The chain joins TRBV4-2 to TRBJ1-1; tentative D call: TRBD1 (5 bases). The CDR3 is made up of 18 amino acids. From germline, CDR1 is LGHNA and CDR2 YNFKEQ. V was pared by 1 base and J by 3 bases, with 21 bases between. In DNA, the CDR3 is TGTGCCAGCAGCCAAGGGGCCAGCAGGGTCCCTTTGGACACTGAAGCTTTCTTT. Its protein product is CASSQGASRVPLDTEAFF.

The CDR3 DNA reads as TGCGCCAGCAGCTTGGCGGCAGGGGGCTACACCGGGGAGCTGTTTTTT. Encoded protein: CASSLAAGGYTGELFF. The gene calls are TRBV5-1 and TRBJ2-2; 8 bases match TRBD1. The V gene end was trimmed by 0 bases and the J gene end by 3 bases; junction bases not matched to a gene: 4. CDR1 SGHRS and CDR2 YFSETQ come from the germline V gene. This CDR3 has 16 residues.

This clonotype was seen repeatedly, ten times or more. The CDR3 nucleotides read TGTGCCAGCAGCTCTGACAGGAACACCGGGGAGCTGTTTTTT. Protein: CASSSDRNTGELFF. This chain joins TRBV6-5 and TRBJ2-2; perhaps TRBD1 as D (5 bases). Trimming pared 6 bases from V and 1 base from J, leaving 9 bases between. The CDR3 spans 14 residues. Germline V gene sequence: CDR1 MNHEY, CDR2 SVGAGI.

This chain uses TRBV3-1 with TRBJ2-2, with TRBD1 identical over 9 bases. The V gene's germline CDR1 is LGHDT and CDR2 YNNKEL (reference sequence). The V and J ends lost 0 bases and 4 bases, in that order; junction bases with no gene match: 3. The CDR3 totals 16 residues. CDR3 in DNA: TGTGCCAGCAGCCAAGAGGGACAGGGTGGCACCGGGGAGCTGTTTTTT. This codes for CASSQEGQGGTGELFF.

There are a few counts of this clonotype. The chain joins TRBV19 to TRBJ2-1; D gene unclear. Germline CDR1 and CDR2: LNHDA and SQIVND (reference sequence). Trimming took 7 bases from V and 4 from J, leaving 14 bases between them. CDR3 length: 14 amino acids. The CDR3 bases are TGTGCCAGTACAAAGGCTAATTTTTACAATGAGCAGTTCTTC. This codes for CASTKANFYNEQFF. Supplemented by reference TRBV19 and TRBJ2-1, the full variable domain reads DGGITQSPKYLFRKEGQNVTLSCEQNLNHDAMYWYRQDPGQGLRLIYYSQIVNDFQKGDIAEGYSVSREKKESFPLTVTSAQKNPTAFYLCASTKANFYNEQFFGPGTRLTVL.

DNA for the CDR3: TGTGCCAGCAGTTACTCGGGGGGCCGGGGCGAGCAGTACTTC. Encoded protein: CASSYSGGRGEQYF. The chain joins TRBV6-8 to TRBJ2-7, with D possibly called TRBD1 or TRBD2 (6 bases each). With 0 bases removed from V and 6 bases from J, the gap between germline ends came to 12 bases. CDR1 MNHGY and CDR2 SAAAGT come from the germline V gene. This CDR3 spans 14 amino acids.

The CDR3 reads CATQTGEFYEQYF. CDR3 bases: TGTGCCACCCAGACAGGGGAATTCTACGAGCAGTACTTC. The chain is built from TRBV6-5 and TRBJ2-7, with 8 positions matching TRBD1. Trimming cost V 10 bases and J 3 bases; bases outside gene matches: 8. This CDR3 contains 13 residues. Germline-derived CDR1 and CDR2 are MNHEY and SVGAGI.

This clonotype was seen only a few times. The rearrangement joins TRBV5-8 to TRBJ1-1; possibly TRBD1 for D (6 bases). This CDR3 comprises 15 residues. Germline V gene data show CDR1 as SGHTS and CDR2 as YDEGEE. The V gene lost 0 bases and the J gene lost 6 bases, with 15 bases spanning the gap. The CDR3 here is CASSLVGRGTPEAFF. CDR3 in DNA: TGTGCCAGCAGCTTGGTAGGCAGGGGAACGCCTGAAGCTTTCTTT.

V and J are TRBV19 and TRBJ2-7; possible D gene TRBD2, 6 bases. This CDR3 contains 15 residues. V gave up 5 bases and J gave up 0 bases, with 14 bases separating them. The germline gives CDR1 LNHDA, CDR2 SQIVND (reference sequence). The CDR3, as DNA: TGTGCCAGTAGTGTCCGGGACTCCTCCTCCTACGAGCAGTACTTC. Its translation is CASSVRDSSSYEQYF.

The gene calls are TRBV11-3 and TRBJ2-2; D is tentatively TRBD1 or TRBD2 (6 bases each). The CDR3 extends over 16 amino acids. CDR1 and CDR2 (germline): SGHNT, YENEEA. Trimming took 7 bases from V and 0 from J, leaving 15 bases between them. CDR3 sequence (DNA): TGTGCCAGCACCGTCGCACGGGGGCCGAACACCGGGGAGCTGTTTTTT. Its protein product is CASTVARGPNTGELFF. Based on the CDR3 plus reference TRBV11-3 and TRBJ2-2, the full variable domain is EAGVVQSPRYKIIEKKQPVAFWCNPISGHNTLYWYLQNLGQGPELLIRYENEEAVDDSQLPKDRFSAERLKGVDSTLKIQPAELGDSAVYLCASTVARGPNTGELFFGEGSRLTVL.

The chain carries TRBV29-1 and TRBJ2-2; D gene ambiguous. The CDR3 has 11 residues. CDR1 and CDR2 from the germline V gene are SQVTM and ANQGSEA. V was pared by 6 bases and J by 4 bases, with 6 bases between. This CDR3 is CSVLVTGELFF. The CDR3 DNA reads TGCAGCGTCCTAGTCACCGGGGAGCTGTTTTTT.

The chain employs TRBV7-9 and TRBJ1-4; TRBD1 matches 8 bases. V dropped 3 bases and J dropped 7; count of bases not matched to a gene: 10. CDR1 and CDR2 (germline): SEHNR, FQNEAQ (reference sequence). This CDR3 comprises 16 residues. CDR3 loop: CASSFPSGQGREKLFF. The CDR3 bases are TGTGCCAGCAGCTTCCCCTCCGGACAGGGTCGTGAAAAACTGTTTTTT. Full variable domain (remainder filled in from reference TRBV7-9 and TRBJ1-4): DTGVSQNPRHKITKRGQNVTFRCDPISEHNRLYWYRQTLGQGPEFLTYFQNEAQLEKSRLLSDRFSAERPKGSFSTLEIQRTEQGDSAMYLCASSFPSGQGREKLFFGSGTQLSVL.